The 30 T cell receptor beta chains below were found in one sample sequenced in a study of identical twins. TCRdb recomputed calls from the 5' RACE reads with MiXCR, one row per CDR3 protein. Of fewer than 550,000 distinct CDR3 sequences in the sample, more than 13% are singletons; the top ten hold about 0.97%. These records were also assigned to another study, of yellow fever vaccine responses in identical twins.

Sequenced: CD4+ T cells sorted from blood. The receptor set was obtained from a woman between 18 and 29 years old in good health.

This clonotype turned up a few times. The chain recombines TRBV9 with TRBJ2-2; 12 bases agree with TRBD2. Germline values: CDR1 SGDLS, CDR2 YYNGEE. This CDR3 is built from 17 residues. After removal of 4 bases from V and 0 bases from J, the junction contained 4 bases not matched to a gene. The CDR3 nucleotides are TGTGCCAGCAGCCTATCTAGCGGGGGGGCGAACACCGGGGAGCTGTTTTTT. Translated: CASSLSSGGANTGELFF.

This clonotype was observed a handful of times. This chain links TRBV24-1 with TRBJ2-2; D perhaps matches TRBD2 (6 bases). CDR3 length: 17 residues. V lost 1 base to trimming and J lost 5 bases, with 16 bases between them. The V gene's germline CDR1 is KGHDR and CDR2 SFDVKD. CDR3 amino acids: CATSDFAGGAITGELFF. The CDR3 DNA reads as TGTGCCACCAGTGATTTTGCCGGGGGAGCTATTACCGGGGAGCTGTTTTTT.

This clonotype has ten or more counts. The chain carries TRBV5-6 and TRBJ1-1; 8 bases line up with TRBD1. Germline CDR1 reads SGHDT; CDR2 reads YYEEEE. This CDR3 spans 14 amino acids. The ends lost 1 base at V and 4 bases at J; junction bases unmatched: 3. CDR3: CASSLTGGGTEAFF. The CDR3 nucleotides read TGTGCCAGCAGCTTGACAGGGGGAGGCACTGAAGCTTTCTTT.

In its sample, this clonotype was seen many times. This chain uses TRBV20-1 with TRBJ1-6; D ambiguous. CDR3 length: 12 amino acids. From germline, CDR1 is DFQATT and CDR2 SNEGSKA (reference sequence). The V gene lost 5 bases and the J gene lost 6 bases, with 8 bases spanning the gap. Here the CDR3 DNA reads TGCAGTGCTGGGCAATCTAATTCACCCCTCCACTTT. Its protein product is CSAGQSNSPLHF.

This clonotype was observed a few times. CDR3 nucleotide sequence: TGTGCCACCAGCAATAACCGAATGAACACTGAAGCTTTCTTT. Translation gives CATSNNRMNTEAFF. The rearrangement joins TRBV15 to TRBJ1-1; no firm D call. V lost 4 bases, J lost 0 bases, and 9 bases lay in between. The germline V gene encodes CDR1 LNHNV and CDR2 YYDKDF (reference sequence). This CDR3 region has 14 residues.

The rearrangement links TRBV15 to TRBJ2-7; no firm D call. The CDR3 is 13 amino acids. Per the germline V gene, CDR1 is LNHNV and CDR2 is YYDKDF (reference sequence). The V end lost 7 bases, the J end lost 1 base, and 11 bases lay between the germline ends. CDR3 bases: TGTGCCACCACCAGTGGGGTATCCTACGAGCAGTACTTC. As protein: CATTSGVSYEQYF.

The chain's CDR3 is CSARLAGGSYNEQFF. The CDR3 coding sequence is TGCAGTGCTAGACTAGCGGGGGGGTCCTACAATGAGCAGTTCTTC. The rearrangement links TRBV20-1 to TRBJ2-1; 12 positions agree with TRBD2. Per the germline V gene, CDR1 is DFQATT and CDR2 is SNEGSKA (reference sequence). The CDR3 loop spans 15 amino acids. Trimming took 2 bases from V and 1 from J; bases not matched to a gene: 0.

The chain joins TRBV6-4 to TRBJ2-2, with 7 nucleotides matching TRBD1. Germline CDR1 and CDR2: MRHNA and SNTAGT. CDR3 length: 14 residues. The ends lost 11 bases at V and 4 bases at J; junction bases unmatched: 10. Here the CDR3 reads CADRVDSFTGELFF. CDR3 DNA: TGTGCCGACAGGGTGGACAGCTTCACCGGGGAGCTGTTTTTT.

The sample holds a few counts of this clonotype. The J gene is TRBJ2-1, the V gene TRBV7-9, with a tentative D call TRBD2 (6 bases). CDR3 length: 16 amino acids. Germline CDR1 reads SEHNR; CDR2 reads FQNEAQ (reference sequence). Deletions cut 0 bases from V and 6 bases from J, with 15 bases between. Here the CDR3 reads CASSLARGSIGNEQFF. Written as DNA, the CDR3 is TGTGCCAGCAGCTTAGCTCGGGGGTCGATCGGCAATGAGCAGTTCTTC.

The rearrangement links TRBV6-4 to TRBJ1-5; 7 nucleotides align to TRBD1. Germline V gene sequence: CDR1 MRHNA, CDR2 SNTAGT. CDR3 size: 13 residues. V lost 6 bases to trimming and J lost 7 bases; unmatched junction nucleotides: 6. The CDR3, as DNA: TGTGCCAGCAGCCAGGAGGACAGGCAGCCCCAGCATTTT. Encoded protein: CASSQEDRQPQHF.

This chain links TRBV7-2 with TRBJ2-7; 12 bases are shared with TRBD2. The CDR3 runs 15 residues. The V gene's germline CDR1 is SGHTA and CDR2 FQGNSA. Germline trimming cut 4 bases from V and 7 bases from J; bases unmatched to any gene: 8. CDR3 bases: TGTGCCAGCAGCTCTCTTCCTAGCGGGGGGGTTGAGCAGTACTTC. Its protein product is CASSSLPSGGVEQYF.

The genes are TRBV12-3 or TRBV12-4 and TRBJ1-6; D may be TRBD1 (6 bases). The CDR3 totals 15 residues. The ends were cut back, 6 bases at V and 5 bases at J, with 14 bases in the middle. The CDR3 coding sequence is TGTGCCAGCAGCGAAGGGGGGGGCAATAATTCACCCCTCCACTTT. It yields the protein CASSEGGGNNSPLHF.

CDR3 sequence (DNA): TGCAGTGTTACGACACCAAGCTCCTACGAGCAGTACTTC. Protein sequence: CSVTTPSSYEQYF. The chain has TRBV20-1 and TRBJ2-7; D gene ambiguous. The CDR3 length is 13 residues. Germline values: CDR1 DFQATT, CDR2 SNEGSKA (reference sequence). V was cut by 7 bases and J by 0 bases, with 13 bases left in between.

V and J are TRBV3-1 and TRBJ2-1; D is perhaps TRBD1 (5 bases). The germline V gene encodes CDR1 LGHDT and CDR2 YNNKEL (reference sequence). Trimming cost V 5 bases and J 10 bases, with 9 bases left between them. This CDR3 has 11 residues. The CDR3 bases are TGTGCCAGCAGCACAAGACAGGAGCAGTTCTTC. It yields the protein CASSTRQEQFF.

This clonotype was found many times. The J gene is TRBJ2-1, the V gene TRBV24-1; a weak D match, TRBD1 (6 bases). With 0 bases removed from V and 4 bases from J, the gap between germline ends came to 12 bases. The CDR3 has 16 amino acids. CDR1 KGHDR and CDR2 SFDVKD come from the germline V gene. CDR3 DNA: TGTGCCACCAGTGATTTGAACAGGGAAGGATACAATGAGCAGTTCTTC. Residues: CATSDLNREGYNEQFF.

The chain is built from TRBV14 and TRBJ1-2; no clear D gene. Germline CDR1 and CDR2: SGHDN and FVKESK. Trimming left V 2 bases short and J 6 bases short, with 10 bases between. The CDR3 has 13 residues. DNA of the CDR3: TGTGCCAGCAGCCAACGAGTCAACCATGGCTACACCTTC. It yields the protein CASSQRVNHGYTF.

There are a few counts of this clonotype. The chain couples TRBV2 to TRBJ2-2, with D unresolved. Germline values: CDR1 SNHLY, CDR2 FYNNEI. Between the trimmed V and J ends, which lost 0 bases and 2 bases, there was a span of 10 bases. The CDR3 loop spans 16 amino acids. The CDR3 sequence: CASSEALFSNTGELFF. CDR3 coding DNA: TGTGCCAGCAGTGAAGCGCTTTTTAGTAACACCGGGGAGCTGTTTTTT.

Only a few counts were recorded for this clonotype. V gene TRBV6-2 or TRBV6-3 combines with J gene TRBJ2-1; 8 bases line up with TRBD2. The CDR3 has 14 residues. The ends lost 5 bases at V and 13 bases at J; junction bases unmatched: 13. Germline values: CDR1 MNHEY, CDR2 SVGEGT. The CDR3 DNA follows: TGTGCCAGCAGTCAGGACAGCGGGAGCGAACGACAGTTCTTC. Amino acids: CASSQDSGSERQFF.

CDR3 residues: CASRQSWTGELFF. Written as DNA, the CDR3 is TGCGCCAGCAGGCAATCATGGACCGGGGAGCTGTTTTTT. The V gene is TRBV5-1, the J gene TRBJ2-2; unclear D gene. V was trimmed by 5 bases and J by 5 bases, leaving 10 bases between them. The germline V gene encodes CDR1 SGHRS and CDR2 YFSETQ. The CDR3 spans 13 residues. Full variable domain (rest looked up from reference TRBV5-1 and TRBJ2-2): KAGVTQTPRYLIKTRGQQVTLSCSPISGHRSVSWYQQTPGQGLQFLFEYFSETQRNKGNFPGRFSGRQFSNSRSEMNVSTLELGDSALYLCASRQSWTGELFFGEGSRLTVL.

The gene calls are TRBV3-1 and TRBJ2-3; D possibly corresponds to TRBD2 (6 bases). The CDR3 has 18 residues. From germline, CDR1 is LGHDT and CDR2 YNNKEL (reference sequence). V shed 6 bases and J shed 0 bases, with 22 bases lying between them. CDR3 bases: TGTGCCAGCAGTCTAGGCTGGGACTCAACCTTTAGCACAGATACGCAGTATTTT. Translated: CASSLGWDSTFSTDTQYF.

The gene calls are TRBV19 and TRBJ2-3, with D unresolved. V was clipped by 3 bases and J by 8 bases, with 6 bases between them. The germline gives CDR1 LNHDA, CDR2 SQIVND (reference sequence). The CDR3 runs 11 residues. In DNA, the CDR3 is TGTGCCAGTAGTATTCATGCTACGCAGTATTTT. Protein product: CASSIHATQYF.

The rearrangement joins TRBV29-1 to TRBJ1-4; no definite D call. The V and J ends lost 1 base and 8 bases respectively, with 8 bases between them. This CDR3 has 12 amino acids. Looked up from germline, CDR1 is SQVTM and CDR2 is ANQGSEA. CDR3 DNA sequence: TGCAGCGTTGAAGGAGTTGAGGAAAAACTGTTTTTT. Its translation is CSVEGVEEKLFF.

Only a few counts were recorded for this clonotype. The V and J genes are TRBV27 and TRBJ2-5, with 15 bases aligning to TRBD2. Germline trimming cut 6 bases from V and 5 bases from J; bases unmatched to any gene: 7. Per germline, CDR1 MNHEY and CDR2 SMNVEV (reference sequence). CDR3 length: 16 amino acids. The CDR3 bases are TGTGCCAGCAGGAGGACTAGCGGGGGGGCCTGGGAGACCCAGTACTTC. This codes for CASRRTSGGAWETQYF.

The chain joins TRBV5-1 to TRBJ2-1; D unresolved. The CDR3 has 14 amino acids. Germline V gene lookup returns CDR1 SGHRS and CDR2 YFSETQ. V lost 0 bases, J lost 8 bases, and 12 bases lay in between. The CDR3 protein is CASSLGGSSDEQFF. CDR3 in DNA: TGCGCCAGCAGCTTGGGCGGCAGCAGCGATGAGCAGTTCTTC. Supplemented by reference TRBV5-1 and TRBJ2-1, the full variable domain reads KAGVTQTPRYLIKTRGQQVTLSCSPISGHRSVSWYQQTPGQGLQFLFEYFSETQRNKGNFPGRFSGRQFSNSRSEMNVSTLELGDSALYLCASSLGGSSDEQFFGPGTRLTVL.

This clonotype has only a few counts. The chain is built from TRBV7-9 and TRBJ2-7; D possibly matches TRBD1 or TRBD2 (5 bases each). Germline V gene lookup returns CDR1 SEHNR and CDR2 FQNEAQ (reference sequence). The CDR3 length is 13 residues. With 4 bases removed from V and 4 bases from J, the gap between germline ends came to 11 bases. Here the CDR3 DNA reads TGTGCCAGCAGCTCCAGGGACCAATACGAGCAGTACTTC. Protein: CASSSRDQYEQYF.

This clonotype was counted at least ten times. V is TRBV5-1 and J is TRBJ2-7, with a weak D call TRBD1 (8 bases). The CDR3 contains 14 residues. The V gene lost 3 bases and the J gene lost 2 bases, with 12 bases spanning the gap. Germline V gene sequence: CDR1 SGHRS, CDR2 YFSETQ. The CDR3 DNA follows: TGCGCCAGCAGCTGGACAGGGACTACCTACGAGCAGTACTTC. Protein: CASSWTGTTYEQYF.

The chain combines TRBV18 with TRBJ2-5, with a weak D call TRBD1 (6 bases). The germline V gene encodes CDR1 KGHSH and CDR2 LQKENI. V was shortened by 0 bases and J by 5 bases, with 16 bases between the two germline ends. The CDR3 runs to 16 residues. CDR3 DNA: TGTGCCAGCTCACCACCTTCGGCAGGGGAAGGGGAGACCCAGTACTTC. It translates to CASSPPSAGEGETQYF.

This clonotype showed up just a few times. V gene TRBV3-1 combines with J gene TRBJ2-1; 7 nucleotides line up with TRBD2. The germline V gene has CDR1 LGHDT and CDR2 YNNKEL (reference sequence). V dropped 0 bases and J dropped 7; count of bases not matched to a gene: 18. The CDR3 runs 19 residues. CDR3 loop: CASSQDQLGGVFAGNEQFF. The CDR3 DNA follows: TGTGCCAGCAGCCAAGACCAGTTGGGGGGGGTCTTCGCGGGTAATGAGCAGTTCTTC.

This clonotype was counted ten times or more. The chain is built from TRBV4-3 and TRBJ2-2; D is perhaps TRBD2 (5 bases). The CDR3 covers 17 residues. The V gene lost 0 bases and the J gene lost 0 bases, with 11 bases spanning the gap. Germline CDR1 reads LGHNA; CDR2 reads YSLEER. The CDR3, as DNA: TGCGCCAGCAGCCAAGATCGGGGTGTCGCGAACACCGGGGAGCTGTTTTTT. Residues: CASSQDRGVANTGELFF.

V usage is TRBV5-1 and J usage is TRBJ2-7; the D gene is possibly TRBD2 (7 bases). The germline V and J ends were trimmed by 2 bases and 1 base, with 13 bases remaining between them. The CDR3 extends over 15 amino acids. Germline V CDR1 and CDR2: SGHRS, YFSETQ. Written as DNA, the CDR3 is TGCGCCAGCAGCTTTTCGGGGGGCTCTTCCTACGAGCAGTACTTC. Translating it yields CASSFSGGSSYEQYF.